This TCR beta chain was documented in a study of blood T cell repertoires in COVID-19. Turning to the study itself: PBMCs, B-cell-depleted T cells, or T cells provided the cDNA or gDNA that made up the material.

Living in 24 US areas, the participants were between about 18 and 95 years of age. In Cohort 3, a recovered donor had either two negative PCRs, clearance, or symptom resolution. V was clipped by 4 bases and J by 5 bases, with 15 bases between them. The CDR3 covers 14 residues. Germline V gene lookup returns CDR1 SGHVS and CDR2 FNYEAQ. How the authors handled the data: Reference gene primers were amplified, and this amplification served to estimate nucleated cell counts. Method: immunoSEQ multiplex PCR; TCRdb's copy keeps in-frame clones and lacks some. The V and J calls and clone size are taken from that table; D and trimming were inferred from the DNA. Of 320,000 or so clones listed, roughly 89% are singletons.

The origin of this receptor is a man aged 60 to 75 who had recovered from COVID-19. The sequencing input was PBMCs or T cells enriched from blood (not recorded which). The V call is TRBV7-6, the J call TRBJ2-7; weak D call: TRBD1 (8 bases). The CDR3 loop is CASSYDRGGNEQYF. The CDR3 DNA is TGTGCCAGCAGCTACGACAGGGGAGGGAACGAGCAGTACTTC.